Following are 31 T cell receptor beta chains from one sample sequenced in a study of identical twins. One entry per CDR3 protein, called by TCRdb with MiXCR from the 5' RACE reads. The repertoire has hundreds of thousands of distinct CDR3 sequences, around 7.4% of them found once; the top ten carry approximately 1.5%. These data were also filed under a second study, of yellow fever vaccine responses in identical twins.

Sequenced material: PBMCs. The receptors here all came from a young woman in good health.

This clonotype has a count of ten or more. This sequence joins TRBV29-1 and TRBJ2-1, with 8 bases aligning to TRBD2. The CDR3 loop spans 13 amino acids. Germline-derived CDR1 and CDR2 are SQVTM and ANQGSEA. V trimming: 5 bases; J trimming: 3 bases; junction bases outside the gene matches: 3. The CDR3 bases are TGCAGCGTTCTGAGCGGGAGCTACAATGAGCAGTTCTTC. Translating gives CSVLSGSYNEQFF.

This clonotype was seen at least ten times. The chain uses TRBV7-3 and TRBJ1-1, with 11 bases matching TRBD1. This CDR3 comprises 17 residues. V lost 0 bases and J lost 5; bases outside the gene matches: 8. In germline, CDR1 is SGHTA, CDR2 FQGTGA. CDR3: CASSLTPVGTGGTEAFF. CDR3 DNA sequence: TGTGCCAGCAGCTTAACCCCGGTGGGGACAGGGGGGACTGAAGCTTTCTTT. Complete variable domain (other parts from reference TRBV7-3 and TRBJ1-1): GAGVSQTPSNKVTEKGKYVELRCDPISGHTALYWYRQSLGQGPEFLIYFQGTGAADDSGLPNDRFFAVRPEGSVSTLKIQRTERGDSAVYLCASSLTPVGTGGTEAFFGQGTRLTVV.

This clonotype was seen a few times. The chain recombines TRBV12-3 or TRBV12-4 with TRBJ1-4; TRBD1 matches at 7 bases. The trim removed 3 bases at V and 8 bases at J, leaving 9 bases unmatched. The CDR3 is 15 amino acids. DNA for the CDR3: TGTGCCAGCAGTTTCCGGACAGGCCAAAGAGAAAAACTGTTTTTT. It specifies CASSFRTGQREKLFF.

The J gene is TRBJ2-5, the V gene TRBV9, with no clear D. Germline V gene lookup returns CDR1 SGDLS and CDR2 YYNGEE. The CDR3 runs to 13 residues. Trimming left V 0 bases short and J 4 bases short, with 7 bases between. For the CDR3, the DNA is TGTGCCAGCAGCGTAGACGGCCGAGAGACCCAGTACTTC. Translating gives CASSVDGRETQYF. The full variable domain, completed using reference TRBV9 and TRBJ2-5, is DSGVTQTPKHLITATGQRVTLRCSPRSGDLSVYWYQQSLDQGLQFLIQYYNGEERAKGNILERFSAQQFPDLHSELNLSSLELGDSALYFCASSVDGRETQYFGPGTRLLVL.

This clonotype was picked up many times. This chain connects TRBV12-3 or TRBV12-4 to TRBJ2-5; D possibly matches TRBD1 or TRBD2 (6 bases each). Trimming pared 7 bases from V and 0 bases from J, leaving 15 bases between. CDR3 size: 15 residues. This chain's CDR3 is CASNSRGEHQETQYF. CDR3 coding DNA: TGTGCCAGCAACTCTAGGGGGGAACACCAAGAGACCCAGTACTTC.

Only a few counts were recorded for this clonotype. The rearrangement uses TRBV5-1 and TRBJ2-1; D is possibly TRBD1 (6 bases). Per germline, CDR1 SGHRS and CDR2 YFSETQ. This CDR3 has 14 amino acids. Trimming took 2 bases from V and 7 from J, leaving 13 bases between them. DNA of the CDR3: TGCGCCAGCAGCTTACACACAGGGTTGAATGAGCAGTTCTTC. This translates into CASSLHTGLNEQFF.

This clonotype was counted ten times or more. The chain is built from TRBV11-2 and TRBJ2-7, with 7 nucleotides matching TRBD1. The CDR3 totals 16 residues. Germline CDR1 and CDR2: SGHAT and FQNNGV. J lost 0 bases, V lost 0 bases, and 5 bases had no gene match. Here the CDR3 reads CASSLDRTGTSYEQYV. As DNA, the CDR3 is TGTGCCAGCAGCTTAGACCGGACAGGTACCTCCTACGAGCAGTACGTC.

This clonotype was found a few times. The chain recombines TRBV24-1 with TRBJ2-5; D perhaps matches TRBD2 (5 bases). V lost 8 bases, J lost 0 bases, and 12 bases lay in between. The CDR3 is 14 amino acids. Germline CDR1 KGHDR, CDR2 SFDVKD. This chain's CDR3 is CATTGGPNQETQYF. Here the CDR3 DNA reads TGTGCCACCACCGGAGGACCGAACCAAGAGACCCAGTACTTC.

Many counts were recorded for this clonotype. The chain carries TRBV2 and TRBJ2-3, with D possibly being TRBD1 (8 bases). Deletions cut 7 bases from V and 3 bases from J, with 14 bases between. Germline values: CDR1 SNHLY, CDR2 FYNNEI. This CDR3 region has 14 residues. The CDR3 here is CASTHRGGTDTQYF. CDR3 nucleotides: TGTGCCAGCACCCACAGGGGGGGAACAGATACGCAGTATTTT.

There are a few counts of this clonotype. This CDR3 is CATKRGGLNEQFF. Written as DNA, the CDR3 is TGTGCCACTAAGCGGGGGGGCCTTAATGAGCAGTTCTTC. J is TRBJ2-1 and V is TRBV15, with 10 nucleotides matching TRBD2. This CDR3 is 13 amino acids long. Germline-derived CDR1 and CDR2 are LNHNV and YYDKDF (reference sequence). With V trimmed by 9 bases and J by 7 bases, 6 bases remained unmatched.

The V and J genes are TRBV12-3 or TRBV12-4 and TRBJ2-5; the match to TRBD2 covers 15 bases. Unmatched junction bases numbered 7, after V lost 6 bases and J lost 5 bases. This CDR3 has 16 amino acids. The CDR3 here is CASRHRTSGRGETQYF. The CDR3 DNA sequence: TGTGCCAGCAGACATAGGACTAGCGGGAGGGGGGAGACCCAGTACTTC.

The J gene is TRBJ1-5, the V gene TRBV12-3 or TRBV12-4; no clear D gene. V was clipped by 8 bases and J by 6 bases, with 11 bases between them. The CDR3 has 12 amino acids. CDR3 nucleotide sequence: TGTGCCAGCGGGCGTGCGGGTCAGCCCCAGCATTTT. Protein: CASGRAGQPQHF.

This clonotype was seen a handful of times. This chain joins TRBV12-3 or TRBV12-4 and TRBJ2-1; D possibly corresponds to TRBD2 (5 bases). V was shortened by 5 bases and J by 4 bases, with 24 bases between the two germline ends. The CDR3 contains 18 residues. The CDR3 nucleotides are TGTGCCAGCAGTCTAACCCGGAAGTGGTCGGGGTCTTACAATGAGCAGTTCTTC. It is translated as CASSLTRKWSGSYNEQFF.

The table lists this clonotype with a few counts. The chain employs TRBV2 and TRBJ2-2, with D perhaps TRBD1 (5 bases). There are 15 residues in the CDR3. Trimming cost V 2 bases and J 3 bases, with 10 bases left between them. Germline CDR1 is SNHLY and CDR2 is FYNNEI. CDR3 nucleotide sequence: TGTGCCAGCAGTGAACAGGGCGGTGACACCGGGGAGCTGTTTTTT. Translating it yields CASSEQGGDTGELFF.

The J gene is TRBJ1-6, the V gene TRBV3-1; D is perhaps TRBD1 (5 bases). With 2 bases removed from V and 10 bases from J, the gap between germline ends came to 12 bases. In germline, CDR1 is LGHDT, CDR2 YNNKEL (reference sequence). CDR3 length: 14 amino acids. Here the CDR3 reads CASSQRGRQSPLHF. The CDR3 region has the DNA TGTGCCAGCAGCCAAAGGGGTCGGCAATCACCCCTCCACTTT. The full variable domain, completed using reference TRBV3-1 and TRBJ1-6, is DTAVSQTPKYLVTQMGNDKSIKCEQNLGHDTMYWYKQDSKKFLKIMFSYNNKELIINETVPNRFSPKSPDKAHLNLHINSLELGDSAVYFCASSQRGRQSPLHFGNGTRLTVT.

This rearrangement joins TRBV7-7 to TRBJ2-5, with D perhaps TRBD1 (6 bases). The V gene's germline CDR1 is SSHAT and CDR2 FNYEAQ (reference sequence). Trimming left V 6 bases short and J 2 bases short, with 13 bases between. The CDR3 is 14 residues long. CDR3 DNA: TGTGCCAGCAGGCGAATAGGACAGCAAGAGACCCAGTACTTC. Protein: CASRRIGQQETQYF.

The V gene is TRBV12-3 or TRBV12-4, the J gene TRBJ1-3; D is ambiguous. Trimming stripped 5 bases from V and 2 bases from J, with 13 bases between. This CDR3 is built from 15 residues. Written as DNA, the CDR3 is TGTGCCAGCAGTGAGCTCCGGGTCACTGGAAACACCATATATTTT. Protein: CASSELRVTGNTIYF.

This clonotype appeared a few times. This chain connects TRBV3-1 to TRBJ2-7; D may be TRBD1 (6 bases). Trimming took off 3 bases at V and 6 bases at J, with 12 bases between the two ends. This CDR3 spans 13 amino acids. Germline CDR1 LGHDT, CDR2 YNNKEL (reference sequence). This CDR3 is CASSQGAGVEQYF. CDR3 in DNA: TGTGCCAGCAGCCAGGGGGCCGGGGTCGAGCAGTACTTC.

Comment on this clonotype: A much larger clone differs from this one at a single base, so this may be a read error. CDR3 protein: CATSQALLAGDNEQFF. DNA of the CDR3: TGTGCCACCAGCCAGGCCCTACTAGCGGGAGACAATGAGCAGTTCTTC. V is TRBV12-3 or TRBV12-4 and J is TRBJ2-1; 11 bases map to TRBD2. V trimming: 10 bases; J trimming: 5 bases; junction bases outside the gene matches: 13. This CDR3 is built from 16 residues.

This clonotype was seen at least ten times. The chain is built from TRBV11-3 and TRBJ2-7; maybe TRBD1 (6 bases). Germline V lookup: CDR1 SGHNT, CDR2 YENEEA. CDR3 length: 13 residues. V was clipped by 5 bases and J by 0 bases, with 8 bases between them. The CDR3 DNA sequence: TGTGCCAGCAGCGAGACAGGCTCCTACGAGCAGTACTTC. Amino acid sequence: CASSETGSYEQYF. Complete variable domain (other parts from reference TRBV11-3 and TRBJ2-7): EAGVVQSPRYKIIEKKQPVAFWCNPISGHNTLYWYLQNLGQGPELLIRYENEEAVDDSQLPKDRFSAERLKGVDSTLKIQPAELGDSAVYLCASSETGSYEQYFGPGTRLTVT.

Many counts were recorded for this clonotype. Written as DNA, the CDR3 is TGCAGCGTTTGGACTAGCGGGAGCACAGATACGCAGTATTTT. This codes for CSVWTSGSTDTQYF. The gene calls are TRBV29-1 and TRBJ2-3; 11 bases are a match to TRBD2. Germline V lookup: CDR1 SQVTM, CDR2 ANQGSEA. The junction had 1 base not matched to a gene; V was cut back by 5 bases and J by 0 bases. The CDR3 is 14 amino acids.

This clonotype came up many times. In DNA form, the CDR3 reads TGTGCCAGCAGCTTAGGAGCAGGGGGCCGTATGAACACTGAAGCTTTCTTT. Protein: CASSLGAGGRMNTEAFF. The rearrangement links TRBV11-2 to TRBJ1-1; TRBD1 agrees at 8 bases. Germline trimming cut 1 base from V and 0 bases from J; bases unmatched to any gene: 7. CDR1 and CDR2 from the germline V gene are SGHAT and FQNNGV. This CDR3 contains 17 residues. The variable domain in full, completed from reference TRBV11-2 and TRBJ1-1, reads EAGVAQSPRYKIIEKRQSVAFWCNPISGHATLYWYQQILGQGPKLLIQFQNNGVVDDSQLPKDRFSAERLKGVDSTLKIQPAKLEDSAVYLCASSLGAGGRMNTEAFFGQGTRLTVV.

The V call is TRBV20-1, the J call TRBJ2-7, with 7 bases identical to TRBD2. J was trimmed by 4 bases and V by 1 base; bases with no gene match: 10. CDR1 is DFQATT and CDR2 is SNEGSKA in the germline V gene (reference sequence). The CDR3 spans 15 residues. CDR3 coding DNA: TGCAGTGCTAGAGGGGGAAGCGGGATAGGTTACGAGCAGTACTTC. It yields the protein CSARGGSGIGYEQYF.

This clonotype was seen ten or more times. One end of the junction is discordant with germline, which a read error may explain. The chain is built from TRBV20-1 and TRBJ1-1; D call uncertain. Germline CDR1 reads DFQATT; CDR2 reads SNEGSKA (reference sequence). The CDR3 is 10 residues long. The CDR3 is CSARNAEAFF. The CDR3 region has the DNA TGCAGTGCTCGGAACGCTGAAGCTTTCTTT.

This clonotype was found a few times. V usage is TRBV6-5 and J usage is TRBJ2-5; 8 nucleotides agree with TRBD2. Germline CDR1 and CDR2: MNHEY and SVGAGI. CDR3 length equals 14 residues. The J segment lost 4 bases and the V segment lost 2 bases, leaving 3 bases of the junction unmatched. CDR3 sequence (DNA): TGTGCCAGCAGTTACACCAGCGGGAGAGAGACCCAGTACTTC. This translates into CASSYTSGRETQYF.

This clonotype was detected a few times. This chain links TRBV5-1 with TRBJ2-5; D unclear. CDR3 length equals 14 residues. Trimming cost V 1 base and J 2 bases, with 9 bases left between them. Germline assignment: CDR1 SGHRS and CDR2 YFSETQ. The CDR3 nucleotides are TGCGCCAGCAGCTTGTACTCACTTCAAGAGACCCAGTACTTC. Amino acids: CASSLYSLQETQYF.

V gene TRBV14 combines with J gene TRBJ2-2; no reliable D call. Trimming removed 4 bases at V and 1 base at J, with 7 bases between. The CDR3 runs 14 residues. Germline CDR1 reads SGHDN; CDR2 reads FVKESK. CDR3 sequence reads: CASSPIKNTGELFF. The CDR3 region has the DNA TGTGCCAGCAGCCCCATTAAGAACACCGGGGAGCTGTTTTTT. Complete variable domain (other parts from reference TRBV14 and TRBJ2-2): EAGVTQFPSHSVIEKGQTVTLRCDPISGHDNLYWYRRVMGKEIKFLLHFVKESKQDESGMPNNRFLAERTGGTYSTLKVQPAELEDSGVYFCASSPIKNTGELFFGEGSRLTVL.

The chain carries TRBV6-1 and TRBJ1-2; 8 bases are shared with TRBD1. This CDR3 contains 15 residues. The V gene end was trimmed by 5 bases and the J gene end by 4 bases; junction bases not matched to a gene: 9. Germline values: CDR1 MNHNS, CDR2 SASEGT. The CDR3 is CASSPGRGQGYGYTF. CDR3 DNA: TGTGCCAGCAGTCCTGGCAGGGGGCAGGGCTATGGCTACACCTTC.

The rearrangement links TRBV6-1 to TRBJ1-1; the D is unclear. In germline, CDR1 is MNHNS, CDR2 SASEGT. The CDR3 has 11 residues. V lost 5 bases and J 6 bases, leaving 7 bases between the germline ends. CDR3 protein: CASSQSAEAFF. DNA of the CDR3: TGTGCCAGCAGTCAAAGCGCTGAAGCTTTCTTT.

This clonotype was picked up a small number of times. The V and J genes are TRBV12-3 or TRBV12-4 and TRBJ1-2, with D possibly being TRBD1 (6 bases). The V end lost 3 bases, the J end lost 13 bases, and 15 bases lay between the germline ends. This CDR3 comprises 12 residues. The CDR3 coding sequence is TGTGCCAGCAGTTTCTCGACAGGCCAGAGCACCTTC. Residues: CASSFSTGQSTF.

This clonotype was detected many times. The gene calls are TRBV2 and TRBJ2-3; possibly TRBD1 or TRBD2 for D (5 bases each). This CDR3 spans 15 amino acids. Trimming left V 6 bases short and J 6 bases short, with 19 bases between. Germline V gene sequence: CDR1 SNHLY, CDR2 FYNNEI. The CDR3 sequence: CASSLTGTVGDTQYF. Here the CDR3 DNA reads TGTGCCAGCAGCCTGACCGGGACGGTTGGTGATACGCAGTATTTT.